The sequence of this TCR beta chain was determined in a study of T cell responses to AZD1222 COVID-19 vaccine. Study findings and constraints: Donor demographics were predominantly white British with a female majority; clonal diversity may be underestimated. Reportedly, close to half of spike-specific TCRs are directed against unmutated variant regions. Spike-specific TCR breadth and depth both grew after two AZD1222 doses.

This table comes from immunoSEQ multiplex PCR, and its TCRdb copy is limited to in-frame clones, with some not included. Seen here are 50,000 or so clones, around nine tenths observed once, and the top ten hold over 4%. The study pooled second doses at about 4 or about 12 weeks. Regarding this clone: Its antigen is not identified.

V lost 1 base, J lost 9 bases, and 4 bases lay in between. CDR3 length: 11 amino acids. The clonotype originates from an adult who received the AZD1222 COVID-19 vaccine. V is TRBV12-3 or TRBV12-4 and J is TRBJ2-1; D gene ambiguous. The source was peripheral blood, collected 28 days after the second AZD1222 dose. The CDR3 region has the DNA TGTGCCAGCAGTTTAGTAAGTGAGCAGTTCTTC. Protein product: CASSLVSEQFF.